This entry describes one T cell receptor beta chain. TCRdb passed the PCR reads through MiXCR, listing each CDR3 protein once. This table has 1,500 to 2,000 distinct CDR3 sequences, more than 40% appearing once. This sample was taken from a study of immune characterization of retroperitoneal liposarcoma. The TCR comes from a female donor with retroperitoneal liposarcoma. Sequences were obtained from tumor tissue.

The CDR3 reads CASRAGLVLYNEQYF. The CDR3 bases are TGTGCCAGCCGGGCGGGACTAGTCCTCTACAATGAGCAGTACTTC. V gene TRBV6-1 combines with J gene TRBJ2-1; 8 nucleotides align to TRBD2. The closer fit of TRBJ2-7 to the DNA end suggests the J call may be wrong. This CDR3 has 15 residues. Germline assignment: CDR1 MNHNS and CDR2 SASEGT.